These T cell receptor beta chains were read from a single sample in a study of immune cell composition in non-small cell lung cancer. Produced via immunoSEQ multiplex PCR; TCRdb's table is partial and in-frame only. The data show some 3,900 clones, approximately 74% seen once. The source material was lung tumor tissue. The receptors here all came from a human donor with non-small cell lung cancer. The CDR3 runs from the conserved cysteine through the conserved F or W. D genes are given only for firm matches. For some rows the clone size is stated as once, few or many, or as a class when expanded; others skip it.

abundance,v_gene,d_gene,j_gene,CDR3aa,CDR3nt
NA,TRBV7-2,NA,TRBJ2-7,CASSPGYEQYF,TGTGCCAGCAGCCCCGGGTACGAGCAGTACTTC
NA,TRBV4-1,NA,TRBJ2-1,CASSQDAVPSFYNEQFF,TGCGCCAGCAGCCAAGATGCGGTACCCTCTTTTTACAATGAGCAGTTCTTC
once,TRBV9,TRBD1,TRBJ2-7,CASYRQGVFYEQYF,TGTGCCAGCTACCGACAGGGGGTTTTCTACGAGCAGTACTTC
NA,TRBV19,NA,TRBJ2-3,CASSGDISTQYF,TGTGCCAGTAGTGGGGACATAAGTACGCAGTATTTT
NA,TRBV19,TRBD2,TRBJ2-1,CASTQGTSGGEFF,TGTGCCAGTACCCAAGGGACTAGCGGGGGGGAGTTCTTC
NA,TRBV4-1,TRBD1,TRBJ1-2,CASSLLTGSNYGYTF,TGCGCCAGCAGCCTTCTGACAGGGTCCAACTATGGCTACACCTTC
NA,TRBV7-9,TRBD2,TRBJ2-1,CASEGGSSYNEQFF,TGTGCTTCGGAGGGCGGGAGCTCCTACAATGAGCAGTTCTTC
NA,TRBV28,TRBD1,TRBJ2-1,CASSIPLGQGNQNEQFF,TGTGCCAGCAGTATTCCCCTGGGACAGGGAAATCAAAATGAGCAGTTCTTC
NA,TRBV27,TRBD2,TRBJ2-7,CASSLRTSGRAYEQYF,TGTGCCAGCAGTCTACGGACTAGCGGGAGGGCCTACGAGCAGTACTTC
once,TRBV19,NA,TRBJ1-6,CATRTHEYNSPLHF,TGTGCCACCCGAACCCATGAGTATAATTCACCCCTCCACTTT
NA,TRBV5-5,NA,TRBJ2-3,CASSREDTQYF,TGTGCCAGCAGCCGTGAGGATACGCAGTATTTT
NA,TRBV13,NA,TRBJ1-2,CASSLVGSGRNTF,TGTGCCAGCAGCTTAGTAGGGTCAGGGCGAAACACCTTC
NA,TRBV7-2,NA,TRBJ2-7,CASSLLAPYYEQYF,TGTGCCAGCAGCTTACTAGCGCCGTACTACGAGCAGTACTTC
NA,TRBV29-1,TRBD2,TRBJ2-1,CSVDRLAGLNEQFF,TGCAGCGTTGATAGGCTAGCGGGACTCAATGAGCAGTTCTTC
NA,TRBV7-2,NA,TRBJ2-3,CASSLVAGNGDTQYF,TGTGCCAGCAGCTTAGTCGCGGGAAATGGTGATACGCAGTATTTT
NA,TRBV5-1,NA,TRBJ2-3,CASNQNLNTQYF,TGCGCCAGCAATCAGAACCTTAATACGCAGTATTTT
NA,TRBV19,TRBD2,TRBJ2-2,CASRVAGGRSTGELFF,TGTGCCAGTAGAGTAGCGGGAGGCCGCAGCACCGGGGAGCTGTTTTTT